The rows below give T cell receptor beta chains drawn from one sample of a study of shared clonotypes between healthy human individuals. Sequenced by immunoSEQ multiplex PCR; TCRdb stores in-frame clones only, minus some. The sample lists 950,000 to 1,100,000 clones, around 74% occurring once. The sequencing sample was made of memory CD4+ T cells sorted from blood. These receptors came from a man aged 18 to 29 in good health. CDR3s leave out the opening cysteine and the closing phenylalanine or tryptophan.

>TRBV9
ASSYLGVAEAF
>TRBV25-1
ASTPGGKIYEQY
>TRBV15
ATSGQLHQPQH
>TRBV9
ASSVAGNTEAF
>TRBV7-2
ASRAGGNEQF
>TRBV18
ASSPAMSNEQF
>TRBV4-3
ASSQDVTGLYNEQF
>TRBV2
AGRSPGEQY
>TRBV2
ASSEIQFNRGSTEAF
>TRBV11-2
ASSFTLNEKLF
>TRBV6-1
ASSARSVQF
>TRBV5-4
ASSPAGGASYNSPLH
>TRBV6-5
ATGARNHQPQH
>TRBV5-1
ASSPNPGSSGSYEQY
>TRBV4-2
ASSQDPLALAYEQY
>TRBV28
ASGTGRTDTQY
>TRBV2
ASHGQGEYNEQF
>TRBV10-2
ASSESNGLAYH
>TRBV9
ASSVQGADTQY
>TRBV5-4
ASSLTGMRETQY
>TRBV19
ASTSEETQY
>TRBV25-1
ASSAYTGTVHEQY
>TRBV6-5
ASRQGTGLH
>TRBV15
ATSGSGPYEQY
>TRBV5-4
ASSPGGTSGSQETQY
>TRBV15
ATSRRDPYNEKLF
>TRBV15
ATSRDRDNSPLH
>TRBV9
ASSVGGAGVYNEQF
>TRBV19
ASSMTGGADTQY